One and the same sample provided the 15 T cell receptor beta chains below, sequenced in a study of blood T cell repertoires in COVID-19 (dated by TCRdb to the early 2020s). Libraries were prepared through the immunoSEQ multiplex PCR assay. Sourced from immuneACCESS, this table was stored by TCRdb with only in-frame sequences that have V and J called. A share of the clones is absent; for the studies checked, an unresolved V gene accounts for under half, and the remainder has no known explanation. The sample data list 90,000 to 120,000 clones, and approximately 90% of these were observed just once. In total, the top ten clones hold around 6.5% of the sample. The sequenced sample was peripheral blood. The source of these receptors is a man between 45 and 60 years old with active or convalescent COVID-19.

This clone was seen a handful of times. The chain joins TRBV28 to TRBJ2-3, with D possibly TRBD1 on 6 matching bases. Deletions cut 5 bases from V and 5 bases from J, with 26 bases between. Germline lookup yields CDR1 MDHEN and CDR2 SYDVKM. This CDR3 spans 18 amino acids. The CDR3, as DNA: TGTGCCAGCAGTACTTTACTGCGACAGGCGGCCCGAGGAGATACGCAGTATTTT. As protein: CASSTLLRQAARGDTQYF.

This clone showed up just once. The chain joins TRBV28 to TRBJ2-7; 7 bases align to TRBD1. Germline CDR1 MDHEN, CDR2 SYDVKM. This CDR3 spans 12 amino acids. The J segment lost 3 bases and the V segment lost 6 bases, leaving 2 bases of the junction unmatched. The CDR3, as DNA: TGTGCCAGCAGGCGACAGGGCTACGAGCAGTACTTC. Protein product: CASRRQGYEQYF. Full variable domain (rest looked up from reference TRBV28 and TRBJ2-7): DVKVTQSSRYLVKRTGEKVFLECVQDMDHENMFWYRQDPGLGLRLIYFSYDVKMKEKGDIPEGYSVSREKKERFSLILESASTNQTSMYLCASRRQGYEQYFGPGTRLTVT.

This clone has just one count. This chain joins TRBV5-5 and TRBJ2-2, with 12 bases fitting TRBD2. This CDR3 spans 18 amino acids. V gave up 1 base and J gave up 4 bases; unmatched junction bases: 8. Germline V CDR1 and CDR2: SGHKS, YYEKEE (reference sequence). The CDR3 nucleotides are TGTGCCAGCAGCTTGCACGGACTAGCGGGGACGACCACCGGGGAGCTGTTTTTT. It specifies CASSLHGLAGTTTGELFF.

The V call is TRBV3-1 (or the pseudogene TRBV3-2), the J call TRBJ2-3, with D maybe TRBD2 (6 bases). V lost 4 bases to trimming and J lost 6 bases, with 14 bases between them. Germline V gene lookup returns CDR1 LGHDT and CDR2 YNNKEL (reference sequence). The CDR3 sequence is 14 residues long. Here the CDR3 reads CASSLSGPADTQYF. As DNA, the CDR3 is TGTGCCAGCAGCCTCAGCGGGCCCGCCGATACGCAGTATTTT.

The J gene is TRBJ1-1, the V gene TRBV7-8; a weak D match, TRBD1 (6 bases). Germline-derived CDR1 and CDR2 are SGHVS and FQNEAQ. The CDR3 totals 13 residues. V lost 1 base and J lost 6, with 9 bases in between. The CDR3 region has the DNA TGTGCCAGCAGCTTAGGCGGACAGTCTGAAGCTTTCTTT. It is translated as CASSLGGQSEAFF.

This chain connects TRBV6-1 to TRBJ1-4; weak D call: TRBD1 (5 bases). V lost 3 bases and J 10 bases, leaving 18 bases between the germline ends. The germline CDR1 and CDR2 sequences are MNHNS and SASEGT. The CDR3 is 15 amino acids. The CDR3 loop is CASSESRVPLGKLFF. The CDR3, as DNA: TGTGCCAGCAGTGAGAGCAGGGTTCCTTTGGGAAAACTGTTTTTT.

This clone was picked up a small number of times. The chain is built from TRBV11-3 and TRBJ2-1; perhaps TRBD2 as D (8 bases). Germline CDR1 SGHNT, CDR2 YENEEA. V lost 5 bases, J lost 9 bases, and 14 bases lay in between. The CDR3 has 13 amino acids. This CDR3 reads CASSRDSGGEQFF. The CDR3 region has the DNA TGTGCCAGCAGCCGGGACAGCGGGGGTGAGCAGTTCTTC.

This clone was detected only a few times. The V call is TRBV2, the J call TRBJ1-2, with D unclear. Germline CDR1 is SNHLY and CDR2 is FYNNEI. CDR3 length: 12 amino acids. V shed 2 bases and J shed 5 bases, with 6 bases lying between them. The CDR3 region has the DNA TGTGCCAGCAGTGAATCAGCGTATGGCTACACCTTC. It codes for CASSESAYGYTF.

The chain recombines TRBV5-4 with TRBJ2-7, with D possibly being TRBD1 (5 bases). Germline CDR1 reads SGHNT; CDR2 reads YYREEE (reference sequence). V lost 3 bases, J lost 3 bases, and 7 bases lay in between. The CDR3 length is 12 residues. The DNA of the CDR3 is TGTGCCAGCAGCTCCGACAGCTACGAGCAGTACTTC. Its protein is CASSSDSYEQYF.

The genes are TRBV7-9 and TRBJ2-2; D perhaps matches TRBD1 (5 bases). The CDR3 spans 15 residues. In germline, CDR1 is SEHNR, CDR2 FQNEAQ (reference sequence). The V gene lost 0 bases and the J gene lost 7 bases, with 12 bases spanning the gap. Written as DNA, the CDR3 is TGTGCCAGCAGCTTAGCGAGGTGGGGCGGCGGGGAGCTGTTTTTT. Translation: CASSLARWGGGELFF.

The CDR3 here is CASSEGTVGGYEQYF. CDR3 in DNA: TGTGCCAGCAGTGAAGGGACGGTCGGCGGGTACGAGCAGTACTTC. V usage is TRBV2 and J usage is TRBJ2-7, with D possibly being TRBD2 (5 bases). Germline lookup yields CDR1 SNHLY and CDR2 FYNNEI. The CDR3 contains 15 residues. Trimming took off 1 base at V and 4 bases at J, with 14 bases between the two ends. Full variable domain (missing parts from reference TRBV2 and TRBJ2-7): EPEVTQTPSHQVTQMGQEVILRCVPISNHLYFYWYRQILGQKVEFLVSFYNNEISEKSEIFDDQFSVERPDGSNFTLKIRSTKLEDSAMYFCASSEGTVGGYEQYFGPGTRLTVT.

The chain's CDR3 is CASSLAAYQPQHF. The CDR3 DNA reads as TGTGCCAGCAGCTTAGCAGCTTATCAGCCCCAGCATTTT. V usage is TRBV7-2 and J usage is TRBJ1-5; D remains unclear. The germline V gene encodes CDR1 SGHTA and CDR2 FQGNSA. Between the trimmed V and J ends, which lost 0 bases and 5 bases, there was a span of 5 bases. The CDR3 is 13 residues long.

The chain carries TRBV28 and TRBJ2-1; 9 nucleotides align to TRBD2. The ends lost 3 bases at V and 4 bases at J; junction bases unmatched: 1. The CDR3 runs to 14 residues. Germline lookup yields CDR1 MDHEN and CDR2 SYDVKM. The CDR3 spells CASSFLAGYNEQFF. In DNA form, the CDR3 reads TGTGCCAGCAGTTTCCTAGCGGGATACAATGAGCAGTTCTTC.

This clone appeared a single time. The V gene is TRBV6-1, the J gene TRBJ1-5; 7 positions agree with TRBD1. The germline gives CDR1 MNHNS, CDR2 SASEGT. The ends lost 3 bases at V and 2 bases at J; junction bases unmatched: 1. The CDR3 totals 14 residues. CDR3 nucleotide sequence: TGTGCCAGCAGTGACGACAGGGGCAATCAGCCCCAGCATTTT. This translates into CASSDDRGNQPQHF.

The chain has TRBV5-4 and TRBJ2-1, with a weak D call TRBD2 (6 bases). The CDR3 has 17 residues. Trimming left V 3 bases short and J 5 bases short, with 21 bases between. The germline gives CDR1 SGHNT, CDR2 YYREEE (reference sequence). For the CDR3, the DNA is TGTGCCAGCAGCTCCGTCGGGGGTTGGCTAGCGAACAATGAGCAGTTCTTC. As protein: CASSSVGGWLANNEQFF.